A single sample is the source of the 10 T cell receptor beta chains below, sequenced in a study of T cell repertoires in ileal Crohn's disease (dated by TCRdb to about 2019). Library method: the immunoSEQ multiplex PCR assay. Entries here come from immuneACCESS through TCRdb and include only in-frame sequences with V and J called. Some clones fail to appear in such tables; in the studies checked, an unresolved V gene covers under half of the shortfall, and the cause of the remainder is unknown. In all, the sample holds 14,000 or so clones, and approximately 80% of those were seen once. About 6% of the sample belongs to the ten largest clones. Sequenced sample: ileal tissue. The receptors were sampled from an adult with Crohn's disease.

The chain links TRBV6-6 to TRBJ1-2, with no clear D. Trimming stripped 5 bases from V and 8 bases from J, with 15 bases between. CDR1 is MNHNY, CDR2 SVGAGI, per germline (reference sequence). The CDR3 spans 13 residues. The CDR3 region is CASSPPVVEGYTF. CDR3 coding DNA: TGTGCCAGCAGTCCCCCGGTCGTCGAGGGCTACACCTTC.

V gene TRBV28 combines with J gene TRBJ2-7; D is perhaps TRBD1 (6 bases). The CDR3 is 14 residues long. The V end lost 5 bases, the J end lost 5 bases, and 16 bases lay between the germline ends. Per the germline V gene, CDR1 is MDHEN and CDR2 is SYDVKM. CDR3 protein: CASSPPNRADEQYF. The CDR3 coding sequence is TGTGCCAGCAGTCCGCCCAACAGGGCCGACGAGCAGTACTTC.

The rearrangement joins TRBV28 to TRBJ1-5, with D possibly being TRBD1 (5 bases). The germline V gene has CDR1 MDHEN and CDR2 SYDVKM. The length of the CDR3 is 13 residues. V was shortened by 6 bases and J by 7 bases, with 13 bases between the two germline ends. CDR3 coding DNA: TGTGCCAGCAGGCGGGACCAAACCCAGCCCCAGCATTTT. Its translation: CASRRDQTQPQHF.

The chain is built from TRBV2 and TRBJ1-1; 7 nucleotides agree with TRBD1. V lost 4 bases and J lost 4; bases outside the gene matches: 9. The CDR3 has 15 amino acids. The V gene's germline CDR1 is SNHLY and CDR2 FYNNEI. The CDR3 DNA reads TGTGCCAGCAGTGCTTCGGTCAGGGGGAGCACTGAAGCTTTCTTT. Translating it yields CASSASVRGSTEAFF.

The rearrangement joins TRBV18 to TRBJ1-3, with 7 bases lining up with TRBD1. Looked up from germline, CDR1 is KGHSH and CDR2 is LQKENI. Trimming at V came to 5 bases and at J to 1 base, leaving 8 bases not matched to a gene. CDR3 length: 16 residues. CDR3: CASSEYLTGSGNTIYF. CDR3 bases: TGTGCCAGCTCAGAATACTTGACAGGGTCTGGAAACACCATATATTTT.

This clone was seen a few times. This chain links TRBV19 with TRBJ1-5; 12 bases align to TRBD1. Germline CDR1 LNHDA, CDR2 SQIVND (reference sequence). This CDR3 region has 17 residues. The junction had 6 bases not matched to a gene; V was cut back by 5 bases and J by 1 base. In DNA, the CDR3 is TGTGCCAGTAGTTCCGGGACAGGGGGCGGGAGCAATCAGCCCCAGCATTTT. Its protein is CASSSGTGGGSNQPQHF.

The rearrangement uses TRBV19 and TRBJ1-1; D possibly corresponds to TRBD1 (5 bases). The CDR3 has 13 amino acids. The germline V and J ends were trimmed by 10 bases and 0 bases, with 12 bases remaining between them. Germline V CDR1 and CDR2: LNHDA, SQIVND (reference sequence). CDR3 protein: CATALQVNTEAFF. The DNA of the CDR3 is TGTGCCACGGCCCTACAGGTGAACACTGAAGCTTTCTTT. Full variable domain (remainder filled in from reference TRBV19 and TRBJ1-1): DGGITQSPKYLFRKEGQNVTLSCEQNLNHDAMYWYRQDPGQGLRLIYYSQIVNDFQKGDIAEGYSVSREKKESFPLTVTSAQKNPTAFYLCATALQVNTEAFFGQGTRLTVV.

The V call is TRBV7-9, the J call TRBJ2-7; 9 positions agree with TRBD1. This CDR3 is built from 14 residues. Trimming cost V 1 base and J 6 bases; bases outside gene matches: 4. The germline CDR1 and CDR2 sequences are SEHNR and FQNEAQ (reference sequence). In DNA form, the CDR3 reads TGTGCCAGCAGCTTAGACGGGACAGGGAGCGAGCAGTACTTC. This translates into CASSLDGTGSEQYF.

The CDR3 DNA follows: TGTGCCAGCAGCCTAGGCCCGGATCGGGGGGAGCAGTACTTC. Its translation is CASSLGPDRGEQYF. The chain is built from TRBV7-8 and TRBJ2-7, with D perhaps TRBD2 (6 bases). Germline CDR1 and CDR2: SGHVS and FQNEAQ. V gave up 5 bases and J gave up 7 bases, with 18 bases separating them. This CDR3 has 14 residues.

The genes are TRBV27 and TRBJ1-4; 7 bases align to TRBD1. Germline loops: CDR1 MNHEY, CDR2 SMNVEV (reference sequence). The CDR3 runs to 16 residues. Trimming took 5 bases from V and 0 from J; bases not matched to a gene: 6. CDR3 sequence reads: CASSAGQSATNEKLFF. In DNA, the CDR3 is TGTGCCAGCAGTGCGGGACAGTCTGCAACTAATGAAAAACTGTTTTTT.